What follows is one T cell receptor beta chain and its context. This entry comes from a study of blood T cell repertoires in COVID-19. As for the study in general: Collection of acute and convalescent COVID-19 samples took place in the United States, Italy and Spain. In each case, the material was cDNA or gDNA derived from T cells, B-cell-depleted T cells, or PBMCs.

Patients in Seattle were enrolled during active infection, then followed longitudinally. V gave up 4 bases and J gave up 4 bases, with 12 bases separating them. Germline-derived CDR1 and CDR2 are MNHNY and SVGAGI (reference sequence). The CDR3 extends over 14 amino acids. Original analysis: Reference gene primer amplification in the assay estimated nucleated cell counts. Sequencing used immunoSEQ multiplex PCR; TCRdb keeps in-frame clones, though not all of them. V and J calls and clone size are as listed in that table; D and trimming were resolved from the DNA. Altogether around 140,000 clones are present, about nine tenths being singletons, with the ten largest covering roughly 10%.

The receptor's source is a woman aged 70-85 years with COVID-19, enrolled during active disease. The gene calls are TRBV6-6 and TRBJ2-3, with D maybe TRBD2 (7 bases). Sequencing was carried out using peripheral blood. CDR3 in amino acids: CASSSRGASDTQYF. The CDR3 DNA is TGTGCCAGCAGTTCCCGGGGGGCCTCAGATACGCAGTATTTT.